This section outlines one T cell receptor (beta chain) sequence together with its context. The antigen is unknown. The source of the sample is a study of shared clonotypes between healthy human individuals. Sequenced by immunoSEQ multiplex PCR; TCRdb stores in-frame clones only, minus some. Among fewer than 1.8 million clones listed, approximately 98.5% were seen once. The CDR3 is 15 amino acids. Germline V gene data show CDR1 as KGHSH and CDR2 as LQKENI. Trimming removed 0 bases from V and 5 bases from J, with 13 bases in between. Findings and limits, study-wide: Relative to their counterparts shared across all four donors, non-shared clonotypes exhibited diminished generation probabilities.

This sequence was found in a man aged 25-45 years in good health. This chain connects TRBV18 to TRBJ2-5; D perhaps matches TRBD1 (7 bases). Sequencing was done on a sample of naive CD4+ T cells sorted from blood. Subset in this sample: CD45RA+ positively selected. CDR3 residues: CASSPPGRGAETQYF. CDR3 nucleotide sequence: TGTGCCAGCTCACCACCGGGCAGGGGGGCTGAGACCCAGTACTTC.